One sample yielded the 31 T cell receptor beta chains listed below, sequenced in a study of T-cell reconstitution after alpha-beta-depleted transplantation in children. Researchers prepared the TCRbeta library using unique molecular identifiers, the study reports. In TCRdb, the PCR reads were re-called with MiXCR into one record per CDR3 protein. The sample consists of 80,000 to 100,000 distinct CDR3 sequences, less than 25% of them appearing once. Here the sequenced sample was PBMCs, taken before TCRalphabeta/CD19-depleted stem cell transplant. The receptors come from a boy younger than 10 with acute lymphoblastic leukemia, due to receive a stem cell transplant.

The V and J genes are TRBV7-2 and TRBJ2-2; no clear D. Deletions cut 3 bases from V and 3 bases from J, with 11 bases between. Germline V gene sequence: CDR1 SGHTA, CDR2 FQGNSA. The CDR3 contains 15 residues. The CDR3 nucleotides read TGTGCCAGCAGCTTCATAAGCGTAGACACCGGGGAGCTGTTTTTT. It codes for CASSFISVDTGELFF.

In its sample, this clonotype was seen a few times. The chain combines TRBV6-4 with TRBJ2-1; TRBD2 is a possible D gene (5 bases). Germline V lookup: CDR1 MRHNA, CDR2 SNTAGT. V was pared by 0 bases and J by 9 bases, with 12 bases between. CDR3 length: 14 residues. CDR3 residues: CASSDSEEIGEQFF. As DNA, the CDR3 is TGTGCCAGCAGTGACTCGGAGGAAATCGGTGAGCAGTTCTTC.

This chain connects TRBV12-3 or TRBV12-4 to TRBJ1-1; D is possibly TRBD1 (6 bases). Trimming shortened V by 8 bases and J by 1 base, and 11 bases separated the two germline ends. The CDR3 is 13 amino acids. The DNA of the CDR3 is TGTGCCAGCTCAGGGGAAGGGAACACTGAAGCTTTCTTT. It translates to CASSGEGNTEAFF.

This clonotype was seen repeatedly, ten times or more. This chain connects TRBV19 to TRBJ2-6; 7 positions agree with TRBD2. Germline V gene sequence: CDR1 LNHDA, CDR2 SQIVND (reference sequence). The ends lost 10 bases at V and 3 bases at J; junction bases unmatched: 12. The CDR3 is 16 residues long. This CDR3 reads CAIGTTPSYGANVLTF. The CDR3 nucleotides are TGTGCCATCGGGACTACTCCCTCTTATGGGGCCAACGTCCTGACTTTC.

J is TRBJ2-3 and V is TRBV28, with D tentatively TRBD2 (6 bases). CDR3 length equals 14 residues. Germline CDR1 MDHEN, CDR2 SYDVKM. V shed 2 bases and J shed 13 bases, with 19 bases lying between them. Written as DNA, the CDR3 is TGTGCCAGCAGTTTACGGGCGGAGGGGCTCGGGGAGTATTTT. This sequence encodes CASSLRAEGLGEYF.

In DNA form, the CDR3 reads TGCAGTGCTAGTCCCCCACCCGGCGGGGGTTATTCCTACGAGCAGTACTTC. Amino acids: CSASPPPGGGYSYEQYF. The rearrangement links TRBV20-1 to TRBJ2-7, with 7 bases identical to TRBD2. Germline V lookup: CDR1 DFQATT, CDR2 SNEGSKA (reference sequence). This CDR3 region has 17 residues. The V segment lost 3 bases and the J segment 1 base; nucleotides outside the gene matches: 15.

The CDR3 loop is CSVFEGLQETQYF. In DNA form, the CDR3 reads TGCAGCGTTTTCGAGGGCCTTCAAGAGACCCAGTACTTC. The J gene is TRBJ2-5, the V gene TRBV29-1; D perhaps matches TRBD2 (5 bases). V lost 5 bases to trimming and J lost 2 bases, with 12 bases between them. The CDR3 totals 13 residues. Looked up from germline, CDR1 is SQVTM and CDR2 is ANQGSEA. The full variable domain, completed using reference TRBV29-1 and TRBJ2-5, is SAVISQKPSRDICQRGTSLTIQCQVDSQVTMMFWYRQQPGQSLTLIATANQGSEATYESGFVIDKFPISRPNLTFSTLTVSNMSPEDSSIYLCSVFEGLQETQYFGPGTRLLVL.

This clonotype was detected a few times. The gene calls are TRBV7-2 and TRBJ2-7; weak D call: TRBD1 (5 bases). Trimming left V 1 base short and J 1 base short, with 14 bases between. CDR3 size: 16 residues. From germline, CDR1 is SGHTA and CDR2 FQGNSA. CDR3 in DNA: TGTGCCAGCAGCTTAGTGGGCGGACACCGTTCCTACGAGCAGTACTTC. Translating gives CASSLVGGHRSYEQYF. Full variable domain (outside the CDR3, taken from reference TRBV7-2 and TRBJ2-7): GAGVSQSPSNKVTEKGKDVELRCDPISGHTALYWYRQSLGQGLEFLIYFQGNSAPDKSGLPSDRFSAERTGGSVSTLTIQRTQQEDSAVYLCASSLVGGHRSYEQYFGPGTRLTVT.

The genes are TRBV28 and TRBJ2-5, with 7 bases fitting TRBD2. Trimming took 4 bases from V and 4 from J; bases not matched to a gene: 12. The CDR3 runs to 16 residues. CDR1 and CDR2 from the germline V gene are MDHEN and SYDVKM. The CDR3 nucleotides are TGTGCCAGCAGTTATGTTTCGTCGCCGGGGGGAGAGACCCAGTACTTC. Protein product: CASSYVSSPGGETQYF. Filled out from reference TRBV28 and TRBJ2-5, the complete variable domain reads DVKVTQSSRYLVKRTGEKVFLECVQDMDHENMFWYRQDPGLGLRLIYFSYDVKMKEKGDIPEGYSVSREKKERFSLILESASTNQTSMYLCASSYVSSPGGETQYFGPGTRLLVL.

The rearrangement uses TRBV5-1 and TRBJ2-3; 10 nucleotides match TRBD2. Germline V gives CDR1 SGHRS, CDR2 YFSETQ. The J segment lost 3 bases and the V segment lost 2 bases, leaving 3 bases of the junction unmatched. This CDR3 spans 15 amino acids. CDR3 amino acids: CASSLKTSGTDTQYF. The CDR3 coding sequence is TGCGCCAGCAGCTTAAAGACTAGCGGGACAGATACGCAGTATTTT.

This clonotype was detected only a few times. The V gene is TRBV6-1, the J gene TRBJ1-1; maybe TRBD1 (5 bases). The CDR3 extends over 13 amino acids. Trimming stripped 6 bases from V and 8 bases from J, with 16 bases between. From germline, CDR1 is MNHNS and CDR2 SASEGT. The CDR3 DNA is TGTGCCAGCAGCCGCCGCGGGGGAAAAGAAGCTTTCTTT. Protein sequence: CASSRRGGKEAFF.

The DNA of the CDR3 is TGTGCCAGCAGTTTTTGGTCGTTGAACACTGAAGCTTTCTTT. Its translation: CASSFWSLNTEAFF. The chain uses TRBV28 and TRBJ1-1; no clear D gene. The CDR3 has 14 amino acids. The V gene lost 3 bases and the J gene lost 0 bases, with 8 bases spanning the gap. Germline V lookup: CDR1 MDHEN, CDR2 SYDVKM.

This clonotype was detected once. The V and J genes are TRBV19 and TRBJ2-6; no clear D. This CDR3 spans 16 amino acids. V was pared by 7 bases and J by 1 base, with 14 bases between. Germline V gives CDR1 LNHDA, CDR2 SQIVND (reference sequence). CDR3: CASTPMRSSGANVLTF. CDR3 coding DNA: TGTGCCAGTACCCCAATGAGGAGTTCTGGGGCCAACGTCCTGACTTTC.

This clonotype was found many times. V is TRBV3-1 and J is TRBJ1-1; tentative D call: TRBD1 (5 bases). The V end was cut by 3 bases, the J end by 6 bases, with 11 bases between. The CDR3 has 13 amino acids. The germline CDR1 and CDR2 sequences are LGHDT and YNNKEL (reference sequence). In DNA, the CDR3 is TGTGCCAGCAGCCACCCGGAAGGGGCTGAAGCTTTCTTT. This gives the protein CASSHPEGAEAFF.

This clonotype has a count of ten or more. V and J are TRBV7-9 and TRBJ2-1; maybe TRBD2 (5 bases). Trimming removed 6 bases at V and 7 bases at J, with 10 bases between. CDR3 length equals 12 residues. Germline V gene sequence: CDR1 SEHNR, CDR2 FQNEAQ (reference sequence). The DNA of the CDR3 is TGTGCCAGCAGTTTCCCGGGGAATGAGCAGTTCTTC. Amino acid sequence: CASSFPGNEQFF. Full variable domain (rest looked up from reference TRBV7-9 and TRBJ2-1): DTGVSQNPRHKITKRGQNVTFRCDPISEHNRLYWYRQTLGQGPEFLTYFQNEAQLEKSRLLSDRFSAERPKGSFSTLEIQRTEQGDSAMYLCASSFPGNEQFFGPGTRLTVL.

This rearrangement joins TRBV20-1 to TRBJ2-1; TRBD2 agrees at 8 bases. J lost 7 bases, V lost 3 bases, and 11 bases had no gene match. Germline CDR1 is DFQATT and CDR2 is SNEGSKA (reference sequence). The CDR3 is 15 residues long. This chain's CDR3 is CSARVLAERWNEQFF. The CDR3 nucleotides are TGCAGTGCTAGGGTACTAGCGGAGCGGTGGAATGAGCAGTTCTTC.

In this sample, this clonotype turned up once. This rearrangement joins TRBV21-1 to TRBJ2-7; the D call of TRBD2 is as the table states it, not checked on the DNA. TRBV21-1 is noted as a pseudogene. The length of the CDR3 is 13 residues. CDR3 coding DNA: TGTGCCAGTCGACTAGCGGAGGCCTACAAGCAGTACTTC. The encoded protein is CASRLAEAYKQYF.

V usage is TRBV12-3 or TRBV12-4 and J usage is TRBJ2-6; TRBD2 agrees at 7 bases. The junction had 11 bases not matched to a gene; V was cut back by 7 bases and J by 5 bases. The CDR3 is 16 residues long. CDR3 protein: CASTSWGGARANVLTF. In nucleotides, the CDR3 is TGTGCCAGCACTTCTTGGGGAGGGGCTCGGGCCAACGTCCTGACTTTC.

The chain couples TRBV7-9 to TRBJ2-7, with 7 nucleotides matching TRBD1. V shed 5 bases and J 2 bases; nucleotides not matched to a gene: 15. Germline V gene sequence: CDR1 SEHNR, CDR2 FQNEAQ (reference sequence). The CDR3 sequence is 17 residues long. The CDR3: CASSHYADRNITYEQYF. The DNA for the CDR3 is TGTGCCAGCAGCCATTATGCGGACAGGAATATAACCTACGAGCAGTACTTC.

This clonotype was detected ten times or more. J is TRBJ2-2 and V is TRBV27; D not resolved. There are 13 residues in the CDR3. V dropped 6 bases and J dropped 4 bases, with 9 bases sitting between them. In germline, CDR1 is MNHEY, CDR2 SMNVEV (reference sequence). The CDR3 protein is CASRLTITGELFF. The CDR3 DNA reads as TGTGCCAGCAGACTTACCATCACCGGGGAGCTGTTTTTT.

This clonotype was detected only a few times. This chain connects TRBV5-1 to TRBJ1-1; D ambiguous. Germline CDR1 reads SGHRS; CDR2 reads YFSETQ. This CDR3 is 15 amino acids long. Trimming stripped 0 bases from V and 0 bases from J, with 9 bases between. For the CDR3, the DNA is TGCGCCAGCAGCTTGGATCCAGCGGTGAACACTGAAGCTTTCTTT. Residues: CASSLDPAVNTEAFF.

CDR3 sequence (DNA): TGTGCCAGCAGTTTCGGGACAGGGGGCTACGAGCAGTACTTC. Its protein is CASSFGTGGYEQYF. The genes are TRBV28 and TRBJ2-7; 11 bases match TRBD1. Trimming at V came to 3 bases and at J to 3 bases, leaving 1 base not matched to a gene. Germline V gene sequence: CDR1 MDHEN, CDR2 SYDVKM. This CDR3 comprises 14 residues. The whole variable domain, filled in from reference TRBV28 and TRBJ2-7, reads DVKVTQSSRYLVKRTGEKVFLECVQDMDHENMFWYRQDPGLGLRLIYFSYDVKMKEKGDIPEGYSVSREKKERFSLILESASTNQTSMYLCASSFGTGGYEQYFGPGTRLTVT.

Concerning this clonotype itself: One junction end does not reproduce the germline sequence, and a read error may be involved. The chain is built from TRBV6-1 and TRBJ2-1, with 8 bases identical to TRBD1. The CDR3 extends over 15 amino acids. Germline CDR1 MNHNS, CDR2 SASEGT. Written as DNA, the CDR3 is TGTGCCAGCAGTGAAGATTGGGACAGGTACAATGAGCTGTTCTTC. It specifies CASSEDWDRYNELFF.

Ten or more counts support this clonotype. The chain links TRBV5-1 to TRBJ2-7; possible D gene TRBD1, 5 bases. The germline V and J ends were trimmed by 3 bases and 2 bases, with 12 bases remaining between them. The CDR3 totals 14 residues. Germline CDR1 is SGHRS and CDR2 is YFSETQ. Written as DNA, the CDR3 is TGCGCCAGCAGCTCCCAGGGTAGAACCTACGAGCAGTACTTC. Encoded protein: CASSSQGRTYEQYF. The full variable domain, with the rest looked up from reference TRBV5-1 and TRBJ2-7, is KAGVTQTPRYLIKTRGQQVTLSCSPISGHRSVSWYQQTPGQGLQFLFEYFSETQRNKGNFPGRFSGRQFSNSRSEMNVSTLELGDSALYLCASSSQGRTYEQYFGPGTRLTVT.

This clonotype turned up a few times. V and J are TRBV27 and TRBJ2-4, with 8 bases fitting TRBD2. CDR1 is MNHEY, CDR2 SMNVEV, per germline (reference sequence). The V segment lost 6 bases and the J segment 9 bases; nucleotides outside the gene matches: 4. The CDR3 runs 12 residues. This CDR3 is CASRGAGGIQYF. For the CDR3, the DNA is TGTGCCAGCAGGGGGGCGGGGGGCATTCAGTACTTC.

The V and J genes are TRBV7-9 and TRBJ2-1, with D unclear. The CDR3 extends over 8 amino acids. Germline V lookup: CDR1 SEHNR, CDR2 FQNEAQ (reference sequence). Between the trimmed V and J ends, which lost 5 bases and 15 bases, there was a span of 5 bases. CDR3 sequence reads: CASSKRFF. The CDR3 coding sequence is TGTGCCAGCAGCAAGAGGTTCTTC.

The chain carries TRBV20-1 and TRBJ1-3; D not resolved. CDR1 and CDR2 (germline): DFQATT, SNEGSKA (reference sequence). This CDR3 region has 14 residues. Trimming left V 2 bases short and J 0 bases short, with 8 bases between. CDR3 sequence: CSARKESSGNTIYF. DNA of the CDR3: TGCAGTGCTAGAAAGGAGAGCTCTGGAAACACCATATATTTT.

The gene calls are TRBV7-2 and TRBJ2-1; 8 positions agree with TRBD2. Germline lookup yields CDR1 SGHTA and CDR2 FQGNSA. J was trimmed by 1 base and V by 5 bases; bases with no gene match: 7. CDR3 length: 16 amino acids. CDR3 protein: CASSTSSGLSYNEQFF. The CDR3 DNA reads as TGTGCCAGCAGCACTTCTAGCGGGCTGTCCTACAATGAGCAGTTCTTC.

This clonotype was seen a handful of times. The V and J genes are TRBV5-1 and TRBJ2-1, with 10 bases lining up with TRBD2. This CDR3 region has 15 residues. V was clipped by 4 bases and J by 6 bases; unmatched bases: 7. Germline CDR1 is SGHRS and CDR2 is YFSETQ. DNA of the CDR3: TGCGCCAGCAGCCTCCGGACTAGCGGACCCAATGAGCAGTTCTTC. Protein product: CASSLRTSGPNEQFF.

This clonotype showed up just a few times. The chain is built from TRBV27 and TRBJ2-7; D is tentatively TRBD1 or TRBD2 (5 bases each). Trimming took off 2 bases at V and 2 bases at J, with 13 bases between the two ends. In germline, CDR1 is MNHEY, CDR2 SMNVEV (reference sequence). The length of the CDR3 is 15 residues. The CDR3 is CASSLGGAATYEQYF. The DNA for the CDR3 is TGTGCCAGCAGTTTAGGGGGAGCGGCCACCTACGAGCAGTACTTC.

This clonotype has a count of ten or more. V gene TRBV5-1 combines with J gene TRBJ2-3; weak D call: TRBD2 (6 bases). Germline values: CDR1 SGHRS, CDR2 YFSETQ. The CDR3 has 17 amino acids. Trimming pared 3 bases from V and 2 bases from J, leaving 19 bases between. CDR3 in amino acids: CASSSPVRRGLTDTQYF. CDR3 bases: TGCGCCAGCAGCTCTCCGGTGAGGAGGGGCCTCACAGATACGCAGTATTTT.